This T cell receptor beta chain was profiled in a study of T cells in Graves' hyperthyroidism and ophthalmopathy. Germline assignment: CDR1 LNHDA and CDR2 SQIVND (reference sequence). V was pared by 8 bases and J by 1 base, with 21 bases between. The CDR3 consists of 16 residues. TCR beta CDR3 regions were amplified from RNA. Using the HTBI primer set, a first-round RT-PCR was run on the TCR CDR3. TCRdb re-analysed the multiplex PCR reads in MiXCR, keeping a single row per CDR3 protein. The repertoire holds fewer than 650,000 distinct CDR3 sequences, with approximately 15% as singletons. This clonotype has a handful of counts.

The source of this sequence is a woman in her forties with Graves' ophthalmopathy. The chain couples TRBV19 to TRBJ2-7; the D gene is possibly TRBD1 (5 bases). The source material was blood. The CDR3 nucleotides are TGTGCCAGTCCCAACTTAGGGGTTTTTTGGTCCTACGAGCAGTACTTC. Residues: CASPNLGVFWSYEQYF.